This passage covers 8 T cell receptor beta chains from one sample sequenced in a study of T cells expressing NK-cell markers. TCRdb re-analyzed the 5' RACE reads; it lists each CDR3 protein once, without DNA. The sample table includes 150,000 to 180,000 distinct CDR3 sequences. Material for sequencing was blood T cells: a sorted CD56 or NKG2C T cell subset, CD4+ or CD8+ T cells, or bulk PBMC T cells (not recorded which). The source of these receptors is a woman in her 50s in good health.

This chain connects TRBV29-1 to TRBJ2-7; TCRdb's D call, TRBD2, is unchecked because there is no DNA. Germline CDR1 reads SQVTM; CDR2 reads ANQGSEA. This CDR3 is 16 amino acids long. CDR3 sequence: CSVVEAGGMSSYEQYF.

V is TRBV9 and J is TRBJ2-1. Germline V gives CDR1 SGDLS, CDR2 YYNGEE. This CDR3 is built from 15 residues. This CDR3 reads CASSVVAASRNEQFF.

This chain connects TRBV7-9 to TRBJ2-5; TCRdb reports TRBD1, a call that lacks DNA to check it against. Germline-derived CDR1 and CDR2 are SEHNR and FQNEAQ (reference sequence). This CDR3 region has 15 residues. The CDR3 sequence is CASSVRGQEGETQYF.

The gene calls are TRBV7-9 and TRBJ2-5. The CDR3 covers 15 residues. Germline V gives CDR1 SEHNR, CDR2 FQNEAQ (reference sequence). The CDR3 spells CASSLAGVGQETQYF.

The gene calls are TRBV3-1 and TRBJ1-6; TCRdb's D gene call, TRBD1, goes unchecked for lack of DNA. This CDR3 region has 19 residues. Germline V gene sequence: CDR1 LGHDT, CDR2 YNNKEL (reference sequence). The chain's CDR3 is CASSLRPGQYNSGASPLHF.

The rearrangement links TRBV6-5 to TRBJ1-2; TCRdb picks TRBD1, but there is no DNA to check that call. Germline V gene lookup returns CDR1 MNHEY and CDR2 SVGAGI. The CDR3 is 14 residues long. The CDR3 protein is CASRPGQGPYGYTF.

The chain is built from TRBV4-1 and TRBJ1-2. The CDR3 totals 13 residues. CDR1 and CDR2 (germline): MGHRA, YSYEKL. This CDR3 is CASSYRYGYGYTF.

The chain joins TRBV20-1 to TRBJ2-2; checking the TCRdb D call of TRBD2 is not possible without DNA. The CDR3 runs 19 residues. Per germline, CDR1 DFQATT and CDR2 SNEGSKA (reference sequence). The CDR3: CSARDLASLAGDSAGELFF.